These 27 T cell receptor beta chains came from one sample sequenced in a study of T cell responses to AZD1222 COVID-19 vaccine. Profiled with immunoSEQ multiplex PCR; TCRdb holds only in-frame clones, not every one. This sample has 25,000 to 30,000 clones, with roughly 78% found just once. The sequenced sample was peripheral blood, obtained on day 0 of AZD1222 vaccination. These receptors were taken from an adult in good health.

As concerns this clone: This sample includes further DNA sequences coding for the same CDR3. This rearrangement joins TRBV6-4 to TRBJ1-2, with D possibly being TRBD1 (5 bases). CDR1 and CDR2 from the germline V gene are MRHNA and SNTAGT. This CDR3 region has 13 residues. Trimming removed 0 bases at V and 5 bases at J, with 7 bases between. The CDR3 protein is CASSDSRVYGYTF. The CDR3 DNA reads TGTGCCAGCAGTGACTCCAGGGTTTATGGCTACACCTTC.

V usage is TRBV7-2 and J usage is TRBJ1-4, with 7 bases aligning to TRBD1. CDR3 length: 16 residues. J was trimmed by 0 bases and V by 5 bases; bases with no gene match: 6. Germline CDR1 and CDR2: SGHTA and FQGNSA. This chain's CDR3 is CASSTGTVTTNEKLFF. CDR3 coding DNA: TGTGCCAGCAGCACAGGGACAGTAACAACTAATGAAAAACTGTTTTTT.

The table lists this clone with a few counts. V usage is TRBV4-1 and J usage is TRBJ1-4, with D tentatively TRBD1 (6 bases). Germline V gives CDR1 MGHRA, CDR2 YSYEKL. This CDR3 has 12 amino acids. With 0 bases removed from V and 10 bases from J, the gap between germline ends came to 6 bases. This CDR3 is CASSQEGGKLFF. The CDR3 DNA is TGCGCCAGCAGCCAAGAAGGGGGAAAACTGTTTTTT.

This rearrangement joins TRBV25-1 to TRBJ2-1, with D maybe TRBD1 (6 bases). V was clipped by 2 bases and J by 2 bases, with 19 bases between them. This CDR3 has 18 residues. Germline values: CDR1 MGHDK, CDR2 SYGVNS. CDR3 sequence reads: CASSEIFTAGAAYNEQFF. CDR3 bases: TGTGCCAGCAGTGAAATTTTTACCGCAGGGGCAGCCTACAATGAGCAGTTCTTC.

The chain uses TRBV14 and TRBJ2-1, with D tentatively TRBD1 (5 bases). CDR3 length equals 13 residues. V was cut by 0 bases and J by 12 bases, with 12 bases left in between. Germline-derived CDR1 and CDR2 are SGHDN and FVKESK. CDR3 loop: CASSQDMGHSQFF. For the CDR3, the DNA is TGTGCCAGCAGCCAAGATATGGGGCACTCGCAGTTCTTC.

The chain carries TRBV6-5 and TRBJ1-3; 11 bases fit TRBD1. CDR1 is MNHEY and CDR2 is SVGAGI in the germline V gene. The CDR3 contains 14 residues. CDR3 nucleotides: TGTACTACAGGGACAGGGGGCTCTGGAAACACCATATATTTT. As protein: CTTGTGGSGNTIYF.

This chain links TRBV21-1 with TRBJ2-7; the table's D call TRBD2 went unverified against the DNA. TRBV21-1 is given as a pseudogene. The CDR3 has 13 amino acids. CDR3 sequence (DNA): TGTGCCAGCAGCAAAGCTCCCTACTACGAGCAGTACGTC. Translating gives CASSKAPYYEQYV.

The genes are TRBV10-1 and TRBJ2-1, with TRBD2 matching over 7 bases. The V segment lost 4 bases and the J segment 1 base; nucleotides outside the gene matches: 4. Germline V gene data show CDR1 as WNHNN and CDR2 as SYGVQD (reference sequence). The CDR3 has 15 residues. In nucleotides, the CDR3 is TGCGCCAGCAGTGTAACGGGGGGATCCTACAATGAGCAGTTCTTC. Translation: CASSVTGGSYNEQFF.

V usage is TRBV2 and J usage is TRBJ1-6; no clear D gene. Between the trimmed V and J ends, which lost 3 bases and 11 bases, there was a span of 11 bases. The CDR3 totals 13 residues. Germline CDR1 and CDR2: SNHLY and FYNNEI. The CDR3 DNA reads TGTGCCAGCAGTGAGTTGGGGAATCCACCCCTCCACTTT. It translates to CASSELGNPPLHF.

The chain links TRBV6-5 to TRBJ1-4, with TRBD1 as a possible D gene (5 bases). Germline CDR1 is MNHEY and CDR2 is SVGAGI. CDR3 length: 14 amino acids. The germline V and J ends were trimmed by 9 bases and 8 bases, with 19 bases remaining between them. The CDR3 is CASRDFGGGEKLFF. CDR3 coding DNA: TGTGCCAGTAGAGACTTCGGGGGGGGAGAAAAACTGTTTTTT.

In this sample, this clone is large (0.1 to 1%). This chain connects TRBV4-2 to TRBJ2-3; TRBD2 aligns across 12 bases. Losses at the gene ends were 1 base for V and 4 bases for J; bases not matched to a gene: 3. The CDR3 consists of 16 residues. Germline CDR1 LGHNA, CDR2 YNFKEQ. This CDR3 is CASSQALAGGPDTQYF. CDR3 DNA sequence: TGTGCCAGCAGCCAAGCCCTAGCGGGGGGGCCAGATACGCAGTATTTT.

The chain is built from TRBV19 and TRBJ1-6; 9 bases are shared with TRBD1. Losses at the gene ends were 7 bases for V and 6 bases for J; bases not matched to a gene: 4. Germline CDR1 and CDR2: LNHDA and SQIVND (reference sequence). The CDR3 is 14 residues long. CDR3 loop: CASTQGQGNSPLHF. CDR3 nucleotide sequence: TGTGCCAGTACCCAGGGACAGGGTAATTCACCCCTCCACTTT.

This chain links TRBV3-1 (or the pseudogene TRBV3-2) with TRBJ2-2; 7 nucleotides match TRBD1. The germline gives CDR1 LGHDT, CDR2 YNNKEL (reference sequence). V dropped 2 bases and J dropped 6; count of bases not matched to a gene: 6. This CDR3 comprises 15 residues. CDR3 coding DNA: TGTGCCAGCAGCCAAAGGTACAGGGGTTCCGGGGAGCTGTTTTTT. Translation: CASSQRYRGSGELFF.

The chain couples TRBV5-4 to TRBJ2-2; 7 bases are shared with TRBD2. Germline loops: CDR1 SGHNT, CDR2 YYREEE (reference sequence). The CDR3 runs 13 residues. V lost 2 bases, J lost 6 bases, and 1 base stayed unmatched. The CDR3 protein is CASSLGLAGELFF. The CDR3 DNA sequence: TGTGCCAGCAGCTTAGGACTAGCCGGGGAGCTGTTTTTT.

The rearrangement links TRBV7-9 to TRBJ2-1; 9 bases match TRBD2. After removal of 5 bases from V and 6 bases from J, the junction contained 5 bases not matched to a gene. The CDR3 length is 14 residues. Germline V CDR1 and CDR2: SEHNR, FQNEAQ (reference sequence). CDR3 in amino acids: CASSARTSVNEQFF. CDR3 in DNA: TGTGCCAGCAGCGCCAGGACTAGCGTCAATGAGCAGTTCTTC.

DNA of the CDR3: TGTGCCATCAGGCCCGGGTTCGGGGGCCTGGACTCTGGAAACACCATATATTTT. This gives the protein CAIRPGFGGLDSGNTIYF. The genes are TRBV10-3 and TRBJ1-3; D is perhaps TRBD1 (6 bases). The length of the CDR3 is 18 residues. The germline V gene has CDR1 ENHRY and CDR2 SYGVKD. V shed 6 bases and J shed 0 bases, with 21 bases lying between them.

This chain connects TRBV3-1 (or the pseudogene TRBV3-2) to TRBJ2-2; 8 nucleotides align to TRBD2. The length of the CDR3 is 17 residues. Trimming removed 2 bases from V and 7 bases from J; junction bases left unmatched: 12. Looked up from germline, CDR1 is LGHDT and CDR2 is YNNKEL (reference sequence). CDR3 nucleotides: TGTGCCAGCAGCCAACGCGGGGGGATCTCTGCGGGCGGGGAGCTGTTTTTT. Translated, it gives CASSQRGGISAGGELFF.

V and J are TRBV6-1 and TRBJ1-2, with unresolved D. This CDR3 has 13 residues. Trimming stripped 3 bases from V and 3 bases from J, with 8 bases between. The germline CDR1 and CDR2 sequences are MNHNS and SASEGT. The CDR3: CASSETDDYGYTF. The CDR3 DNA follows: TGTGCCAGCAGTGAGACGGACGACTATGGCTACACCTTC.

This chain connects TRBV18 to TRBJ1-6, with D possibly TRBD1 on 6 matching bases. CDR3 size: 16 residues. Germline lookup yields CDR1 KGHSH and CDR2 LQKENI. With 6 bases removed from V and 9 bases from J, the gap between germline ends came to 21 bases. The CDR3 is CASSSLQGSPISPLHF. The CDR3 DNA sequence: TGTGCCAGCTCGTCACTACAGGGAAGCCCAATTTCACCCCTCCACTTT.

CDR3 loop: CASSELAGGHNEQFF. The CDR3 bases are TGCGCCAGCAGTGAGCTAGCGGGGGGCCACAATGAGCAGTTCTTC. The rearrangement joins TRBV10-1 to TRBJ2-1; 11 bases line up with TRBD2. The CDR3 extends over 15 amino acids. Germline V gene sequence: CDR1 WNHNN, CDR2 SYGVQD (reference sequence). Trimming removed 2 bases from V and 5 bases from J; junction bases left unmatched: 2.

This rearrangement joins TRBV12-3 or TRBV12-4 to TRBJ2-2, with no clear D. This CDR3 has 13 residues. V lost 3 bases and J 9 bases, leaving 11 bases between the germline ends. CDR3 protein: CASSFPAGRELFF. CDR3 bases: TGTGCCAGCAGTTTTCCGGCTGGCCGGGAGCTGTTTTTT.

The chain employs TRBV19 and TRBJ2-1, with 12 bases matching TRBD2. V dropped 1 base and J dropped 9; count of bases not matched to a gene: 4. Germline CDR1 reads LNHDA; CDR2 reads SQIVND (reference sequence). This CDR3 is 15 amino acids long. This CDR3 is CASSIAASGGGEQFF. The CDR3 DNA reads TGTGCCAGTAGTATAGCGGCTAGCGGGGGGGGTGAGCAGTTCTTC.

This clone was observed a handful of times. V is TRBV5-5 and J is TRBJ2-1, with unresolved D. V was clipped by 10 bases and J by 0 bases, with 14 bases between them. The germline gives CDR1 SGHKS, CDR2 YYEKEE (reference sequence). The CDR3 is made up of 14 amino acids. As DNA, the CDR3 is TGTGCCTGTCAGAGAGAAAGCTCCTACAATGAGCAGTTCTTC. Its protein is CACQRESSYNEQFF.

The chain uses TRBV19 and TRBJ1-1, with 9 nucleotides matching TRBD1. V lost 5 bases to trimming and J lost 4 bases; unmatched junction nucleotides: 5. This CDR3 spans 14 amino acids. CDR1 and CDR2 (germline): LNHDA, SQIVND (reference sequence). The CDR3 region is CASSDRGKSTEAFF. As DNA, the CDR3 is TGTGCCAGTAGTGACAGGGGGAAGAGCACTGAAGCTTTCTTT.

The chain couples TRBV18 to TRBJ2-6; D remains ambiguous. Trimming took off 3 bases at V and 0 bases at J, with 3 bases between the two ends. The CDR3 spans 14 residues. Germline CDR1 reads KGHSH; CDR2 reads LQKENI. The CDR3 region is CASSPYSGANVLTF. The CDR3, as DNA: TGTGCCAGCTCACCTTACTCTGGGGCCAACGTCCTGACTTTC. Variable domain in full (rest from reference TRBV18 and TRBJ2-6): NAGVMQNPRHLVRRRGQEARLRCSPMKGHSHVYWYRQLPEEGLKFMVYLQKENIIDESGMPKERFSAEFPKEGPSILRIQQVVRGDSAAYFCASSPYSGANVLTFGAGSRLTVL.

This clone showed up just once. The rearrangement joins TRBV7-3 to TRBJ2-3, with TRBD2 matching over 11 bases. With 4 bases clipped from V and 4 bases from J, the junction kept 10 bases outside the gene matches. The CDR3 has 17 residues. Germline CDR1 is SGHTA and CDR2 is FQGTGA. DNA for the CDR3: TGTGCCAGCAGCTCTACCAGTAGCGGGAGGGCCGCAGATACGCAGTATTTT. Encoded protein: CASSSTSSGRAADTQYF. The variable domain in full, with the rest retrieved from reference TRBV7-3 and TRBJ2-3, is GAGVSQTPSNKVTEKGKYVELRCDPISGHTALYWYRQSLGQGPEFLIYFQGTGAADDSGLPNDRFFAVRPEGSVSTLKIQRTERGDSAVYLCASSSTSSGRAADTQYFGPGTRLTVL.

The gene calls are TRBV21-1 and TRBJ2-1; TRBD2 was called by the table and not checked on the DNA. TRBV21-1 is deemed a pseudogene. CDR3 size: 17 residues. The DNA of the CDR3 is TGTGCCAGCAGCGAAGTGGGGACTAGCGGGAGCTACAATGAGCAGTTCTTC. As protein: CASSEVGTSGSYNEQFF.